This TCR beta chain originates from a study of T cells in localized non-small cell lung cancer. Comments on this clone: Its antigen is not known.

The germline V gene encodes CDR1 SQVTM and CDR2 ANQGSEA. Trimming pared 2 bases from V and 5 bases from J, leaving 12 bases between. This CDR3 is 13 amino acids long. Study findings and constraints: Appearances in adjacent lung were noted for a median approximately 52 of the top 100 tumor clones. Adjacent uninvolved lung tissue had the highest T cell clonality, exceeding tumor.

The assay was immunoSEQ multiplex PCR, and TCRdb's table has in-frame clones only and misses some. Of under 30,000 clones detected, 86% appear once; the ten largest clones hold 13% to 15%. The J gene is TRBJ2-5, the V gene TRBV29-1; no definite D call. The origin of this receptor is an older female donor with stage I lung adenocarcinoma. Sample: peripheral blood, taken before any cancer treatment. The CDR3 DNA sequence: TGCAGCGTTGAAACACCCGATCGGGAGACCCAGTACTTC. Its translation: CSVETPDRETQYF.